Sequencing of this TCR beta chain was carried out in a study of vaccination effects on CD4 cells after COVID-19. Study summary: Convalescent patients (n = two) were sampled 16 days and one week prevaccination.

The culture ran for less than 12 days, and then CD4+ T cells were isolated. The person acquired a PCR-confirmed SARS-CoV-2 infection between March and December 2020. Remarks on this clone: Its antigen remains unidentified.

V lost 5 bases to trimming and J lost 4 bases; unmatched junction nucleotides: 9. CDR1 MNHEY and CDR2 SMNVEV come from the germline V gene (reference sequence). The CDR3 totals 16 residues. Repertoires were generated with immunoSEQ multiplex PCR, while TCRdb's copy carries only in-frame clones and drops some. In the table there are approximately 50,000 clones, about 70% of which are singletons. The sequence came from a human donor who had a prior SARS-CoV-2 infection. This sample comprised CD4+ T cells from PBMCs cultured without peptide, obtained before COVID-19 vaccination. V and J are TRBV27 and TRBJ1-3, with TRBD1 matching 9 bases. The CDR3, as DNA: TGTGCCAGCAGTCCTTCCCCGGGACAGGGAGGAAACACCATATATTTT. It yields the protein CASSPSPGQGGNTIYF.